This TCR beta chain was obtained from a study of shared clonotypes between healthy human individuals (dated by TCRdb to the early 2020s). A note on the overall study: The cohort comprised a couple of women and a few men aged 18 to 49 years. To estimate repertoire size and how much clonotypes are shared between individuals, the study performed deep sequencing of blood TCR repertoires from about five healthy adults. Leukapheresis yielded between about 0.9 and 8.9 billion PBMCs per donor. Per donor, three plates each were used for CD4 naive and CD4 memory, two for CD8 naive, and one for CD8 memory. To increase sequencing depth and limit assay-specific biases, TCR repertoire library preparation and sequencing were carried out by different laboratories using diverse techniques. Beyond this particular receptor, the publication reports: Sharing across a few donors was observed for about 5% of naive CD4, over 3% of naive CD8, 2.3% of memory CD4, and approximately 0.41% of memory CD8 clonotypes. Only blood was sampled, and tissue TCR repertoires likely differ from those in blood. Higher generation probabilities were observed for clonotypes shared by all four sorted-subset donors than for non-shared clonotypes. The small number of donors limited the genetic and exposure-history diversity represented. Naive subsets generally had larger estimated clonotype richness than memory subsets. Based on pairwise subsampling, the degree of clonotype sharing among donors was expected to be affected by sequencing depth. Even with the large sequencing depth, rarefaction of the sorted-subset datasets indicated that sequencing was incomplete.

This clone appeared a single time. Its antigen remains undetermined. Per-base qualities were not stored, and no clone one base away is much larger. CD8 naive samples were CD45RO-negative cells positively selected for CCR7, giving a CD45RA+CCR7+ population that excluded TemRA cells. The donors were healthy, HIV-negative adults who had no recently reported acute infections or vaccinations. Every donor was a Caucasian adult residing in Nashville, Tennessee, USA. Blood was collected by leukapheresis, and PBMCs were isolated by Ficoll-Histopaque density gradient centrifugation and then cryopreserved in liquid nitrogen vapor phase. Analytical flow cytometry was used to check the purity and quantity of each magnetically sorted T cell population. Genomic DNA was isolated from each sorted fraction and quantified by UV absorbance on a Nanodrop 2000c. From the cysteine up to the phenylalanine, the CDR3 has a length of 12 residues. Only CDR3 DNA remains: 36 bases, in frame from the first base. CDR1 is given as SGHNT and CDR2 as YYREEE, both from the germline V gene (reference sequence). Trimming at the junction amounts to 3 bases on V and 3 bases on J, and the germline ends lie 7 bases apart.

Using the deep immunoSEQ assay, multiplex PCR amplified TCR CDR3 regions from genomic DNA. Extracted genomic DNA from each cell subset was distributed evenly across all wells of several immunoSEQ 96-well plates, and each plate was treated as a replicate. For sorted subsets, each replicate PCR was loaded with 200 ng genomic DNA, equivalent to 25,000 to 30,000 T cell genomes. Purified libraries were quantified with a Qubit 3.0 fluorometer, sized on a Bioanalyzer 2100, and re-quantified with the KAPA Library Quantification kit. Every immunoSEQ 96-well plate was sequenced on a dedicated single-read 150-cycle Illumina NextSeq 550 flow cell. The paper's processing steps were these. Because the immunoSEQ output included only junctional sequences and no quality scores, the filtering could not be the same as the filtering used for full-length reads. To assign V/J genes and CDR3, sequences were annotated against IMGT germline references using PyIR, a Python wrapper for IgBLAST v1.9. Reads with weak V/J assignments (E-value above 1e-6), missing CDR3, stop codons, out-of-frame junctions, or ambiguous translated residues were removed. V3J clonotypes were defined as sequences sharing the same inferred V gene, J gene, and CDR3 amino acid sequence. The percentage overlap between two repertoires was calculated by dividing the number of shared unique clonotypes by the size of the smaller repertoire. Repertoire richness was assessed with RTK rarefaction, the Chao1 estimator, and Recon v2.1 estimates of unobserved clonotypes. OLGA was used to compute generation probabilities for all TCRbeta clonotypes that the gDNA method yielded from a handful of donors. TCRdb mirrors the immuneACCESS table, restricted to in-frame sequences. Some clones are absent from its copies; in checked studies, under half trace to an unresolved V gene, and the reason for the others is unknown. V, J and clone size derive from that table, while D and trimming were established from the DNA sequence. The sample contains about 610,000 clones, around 96% of them found a single time. The ten largest clonotypes hold less than 0.13% of the sample.

The TCR comes from a woman aged 25 to 45 in good health. The specimen was naive CD8+ T cells sorted from blood. This specimen's cell subset or site label, per the study, means: CD45RA+CCR7+. Recombination joined TRBV5-4 with TRBJ2-7; no D gene is confidently identified. CDR3 reads: CASSSGDYEQYF. The DNA reads as follows: TGTGCCAGCAGCTCCGGAGACTACGAGCAGTACTTC.